The present TCR beta chain was sequenced within a study of CD8 T cells in ankylosing spondylitis. This clonotype was picked up a small number of times. Its antigen remains unknown. General study findings and limits: A TCR beta motif of roughly eight highly homologous variants appeared characteristic of ankylosing spondylitis blood. Researchers reportedly found disease-linked clones significantly enriched in matched ankylosing spondylitis synovial fluid. Those disease-linked clones were CD8+; they were also relatively rare in peripheral blood. Earlier literature documents some of the motif variants in reactive arthritis synovial fluid and blood.

CDR1 LGHDT and CDR2 YNNKEL come from the germline V gene (reference sequence). V was shortened by 0 bases and J by 5 bases, with 10 bases between the two germline ends. This CDR3 contains 15 residues. Making the TCR beta libraries involved quantitative 5'-RACE with molecular barcodes. One entry per CDR3 protein, called by TCRdb with MiXCR from the 5' RACE reads. Among around 480,000 distinct CDR3 sequences listed, approximately 17% were seen once. The chain links TRBV3-1 to TRBJ2-2, with D possibly TRBD2 on 6 matching bases. Specimen: blood, either unsorted or a sorted T cell fraction (not recorded which). The receptor was derived from a male donor with ankylosing spondylitis. CDR3: CASSQDWRGTGELFF. CDR3 DNA sequence: TGTGCCAGCAGCCAAGATTGGCGGGGTACCGGGGAGCTGTTTTTT.